A single sample is the source of the 15 T cell receptor beta chains below, sequenced in a study of CD4 T cells in relation to SARS-CoV-2 and coronaviruses. The assay was immunoSEQ multiplex PCR, and TCRdb's table has in-frame clones only and misses some. This table has approximately 36,000 clones, 65% to 80% appearing once. No cognate antigen is known for these TCRs. Sequenced material: memory CD4+ T cells from PBMCs, cultured in vitro. Source of these receptors: an adult with COVID-19.

This chain uses TRBV7-2 with TRBJ2-3; no clear D gene. The germline V gene encodes CDR1 SGHTA and CDR2 FQGNSA. V was clipped by 4 bases and J by 8 bases, with 7 bases between them. The CDR3 covers 11 residues. The CDR3 DNA reads as TGTGCCAGCAGCTCCCTGGGTACGCAGTATTTT. This codes for CASSSLGTQYF.

The J gene is TRBJ2-1, the V gene TRBV7-9; D gene unclear. Germline V CDR1 and CDR2: SEHNR, FQNEAQ (reference sequence). The germline V and J ends were trimmed by 0 bases and 10 bases, with 10 bases remaining between them. The CDR3 covers 13 residues. CDR3 DNA: TGTGCCAGCAGCTTAGCGACGTTCGGAGAGCAGTTCTTC. Translating it yields CASSLATFGEQFF.

The chain recombines TRBV6-2 or TRBV6-3 with TRBJ2-7; 16 nucleotides match TRBD2. The length of the CDR3 is 18 residues. The J segment lost 1 base and the V segment lost 4 bases, leaving 7 bases of the junction unmatched. The V gene's germline CDR1 is MNHEY and CDR2 SVGEGT. The CDR3 reads CASSSGLAGGRLSYEQYF. CDR3 DNA: TGTGCCAGCAGTTCGGGACTAGCGGGAGGGCGCTTATCCTACGAGCAGTACTTC.

The chain joins TRBV19 to TRBJ2-5; D might be TRBD1 (5 bases). V was pared by 1 base and J by 5 bases, with 5 bases between. The CDR3 has 12 amino acids. Germline CDR1 and CDR2: LNHDA and SQIVND (reference sequence). The CDR3 loop reads CASSIAGETQYF. The DNA for the CDR3 is TGTGCCAGTAGTATAGCAGGGGAGACCCAGTACTTC.

V is TRBV2 and J is TRBJ2-1; TRBD1 matches 8 bases. Germline CDR1 is SNHLY and CDR2 is FYNNEI. Losses at the gene ends were 0 bases for V and 3 bases for J; bases not matched to a gene: 1. CDR3 size: 15 residues. The CDR3 coding sequence is TGTGCCAGCAGTGAAGCGACAGGGGTCTACAATGAGCAGTTCTTC. Translated, it gives CASSEATGVYNEQFF.

The V call is TRBV19, the J call TRBJ1-5; D is possibly TRBD1 (6 bases). Per germline, CDR1 LNHDA and CDR2 SQIVND (reference sequence). V lost 1 base and J 3 bases, leaving 10 bases between the germline ends. This CDR3 contains 15 residues. CDR3 sequence: CASSIAGANNQPQHF. CDR3 sequence (DNA): TGTGCCAGTAGTATAGCAGGGGCTAACAATCAGCCCCAGCATTTT.

The genes are TRBV28 and TRBJ2-7; D not resolved. V was pared by 3 bases and J by 4 bases, with 13 bases between. CDR3 length: 14 residues. Germline V gene data show CDR1 as MDHEN and CDR2 as SYDVKM. As DNA, the CDR3 is TGTGCCAGCAGTTTTTCTGGGTACTGGTACGAGCAGTACTTC. Encoded protein: CASSFSGYWYEQYF.

Only one count was recorded for this clone. This rearrangement joins TRBV29-1 to TRBJ1-4, with D perhaps TRBD1 (5 bases). The CDR3 consists of 12 residues. V dropped 5 bases and J dropped 7 bases, with 11 bases sitting between them. Per the germline V gene, CDR1 is SQVTM and CDR2 is ANQGSEA. The CDR3 sequence is CSVRVGREKLFF. The CDR3 nucleotides are TGCAGCGTTAGGGTGGGGCGTGAAAAACTGTTTTTT.

This clone was found once. V is TRBV28 and J is TRBJ1-5; D gene unclear. The V end was cut by 11 bases, the J end by 0 bases, with 8 bases between. Germline V CDR1 and CDR2: MDHEN, SYDVKM. This CDR3 region has 12 residues. CDR3 nucleotide sequence: TGTGCCGGGTCCTATAGCAATCAGCCCCAGCATTTT. Protein: CAGSYSNQPQHF.

The chain has TRBV14 and TRBJ2-1, with TRBD2 matching over 9 bases. CDR3 length: 19 residues. The ends lost 1 base at V and 4 bases at J; junction bases unmatched: 14. Germline V gene lookup returns CDR1 SGHDN and CDR2 FVKESK. The CDR3 DNA sequence: TGTGCCAGCAGCCAAGCCACCGGGCGGCGGGAGGGCCGGTACAATGAGCAGTTCTTC. Residues: CASSQATGRREGRYNEQFF.

The chain employs TRBV4-3 and TRBJ2-3; D may match TRBD1 or TRBD2 (5 bases each). V lost 2 bases and J 4 bases, leaving 19 bases between the germline ends. The CDR3 runs to 17 residues. Germline loops: CDR1 LGHNA, CDR2 YSLEER. This CDR3 is CASSQFRDPTIPDTQYF. For the CDR3, the DNA is TGCGCCAGCAGCCAATTCCGGGACCCCACCATCCCAGATACGCAGTATTTT.

The gene calls are TRBV19 and TRBJ2-4; D call uncertain. Trimming cost V 5 bases and J 7 bases, with 6 bases left between them. This CDR3 region has 11 residues. Looked up from germline, CDR1 is LNHDA and CDR2 is SQIVND (reference sequence). This CDR3 is CASSLGNIQYF. The CDR3 nucleotides are TGTGCCAGTAGTCTAGGGAACATTCAGTACTTC.

This clone was detected only a few times. The chain combines TRBV7-6 with TRBJ1-4; D gene unclear. The CDR3 covers 15 residues. Trimming took off 1 base at V and 3 bases at J, with 9 bases between the two ends. Germline loops: CDR1 SGHVS, CDR2 FNYEAQ. CDR3: CASSLEYGSNEKLFF. The CDR3 DNA is TGTGCCAGCAGCTTAGAGTACGGATCTAATGAAAAACTGTTTTTT.

This chain connects TRBV11-2 to TRBJ2-7; D unclear. The CDR3 spans 13 residues. CDR1 is SGHAT, CDR2 FQNNGV, per germline. Deletions cut 1 base from V and 3 bases from J, with 7 bases between. The CDR3 is CASSLGRDYEQYF. The CDR3 bases are TGTGCCAGCAGCTTAGGAAGAGACTACGAGCAGTACTTC.

The chain has TRBV10-3 and TRBJ2-3; tentatively, D is TRBD1 (6 bases). The CDR3 length is 15 residues. Germline CDR1 ENHRY, CDR2 SYGVKD. Trimming pared 2 bases from V and 4 bases from J, leaving 13 bases between. CDR3 in DNA: TGTGCCATCAGTGAGAAGGCAGGGGCAGCAGATACGCAGTATTTT. It encodes CAISEKAGAADTQYF.